These 11 T cell receptor beta chains originate from one sample sequenced in a study of glioma-infiltrating T cells. Using RNA template, CDR3s of TCR alpha and beta were amplified with iRepertoire arm-PCR. Each CDR3 protein gets one entry after TCRdb re-called the multiplex PCR reads with MiXCR. The sample contains about 140,000 distinct CDR3 sequences, approximately 39% of which appear only once. Sequencing used glioma tissue, nonneoplastic brain tissue, or PBMCs (not recorded which). The receptors shown here come from a human donor with low-grade glioma or glioblastoma, undergoing nonglioma brain surgery, or in good health (not recorded which).

As to this clonotype: Its ends do not fully match the called genes, so a read error is possible. The chain has TRBV27 and TRBJ1-1, with 8 bases fitting TRBD1. Germline CDR1 is MNHEY and CDR2 is SMNVEV (reference sequence). This CDR3 spans 15 amino acids. CDR3 DNA sequence: TGTGCCAGCATTCTTCAGGGGGCAAGAGAGACTGAAGGTTTCTTT. Translated, it gives CASILQGARETEGFF.

V gene TRBV27 combines with J gene TRBJ2-1; 12 positions match TRBD2. Unmatched junction bases numbered 5, after V lost 7 bases and J lost 1 base. Germline lookup yields CDR1 MNHEY and CDR2 SMNVEV (reference sequence). The CDR3 length is 16 residues. The DNA of the CDR3 is TGTGCCAGCAAGGCTAGCGGGGGGGGGTCCTACAATGAGCAGTTCTTC. Protein sequence: CASKASGGGSYNEQFF.

This chain links TRBV6-2 or TRBV6-3 with TRBJ1-1, with unresolved D. There are 11 residues in the CDR3. Germline-derived CDR1 and CDR2 are MNHEY and SVGEGT. Trimming removed 8 bases at V and 5 bases at J, with 9 bases between. CDR3 coding DNA: TGTGCCAGCCGGTCTAAAACTGAAGCTTTCTTT. Its protein product is CASRSKTEAFF.

V and J are TRBV6-6 and TRBJ2-7, with D possibly being TRBD1 (6 bases). Trimming took 0 bases from V and 1 from J, leaving 10 bases between them. The CDR3 runs 15 residues. CDR1 MNHNY and CDR2 SVGAGI come from the germline V gene (reference sequence). This chain's CDR3 is CASSYSTQGSYEQYF. Here the CDR3 DNA reads TGTGCCAGCAGTTACTCGACACAGGGATCCTACGAGCAGTACTTC.

The sample holds a few counts of this clonotype. The chain has TRBV28 and TRBJ1-6; 7 positions agree with TRBD1. CDR1 is MDHEN, CDR2 SYDVKM, per germline. CDR3 length equals 14 residues. With V trimmed by 5 bases and J by 3 bases, 1 base remained unmatched. The CDR3 loop is CASSRDSYNSPLHF. CDR3 bases: TGTGCCAGCAGTCGGGACAGCTATAATTCACCCCTCCACTTT.

In DNA form, the CDR3 reads TGTGCCAGCGTCAGGGGGTCAAACACTGAAGCTTTCTTT. The encoded protein is CASVRGSNTEAFF. The chain has TRBV7-2 and TRBJ1-1; TRBD1 matches 7 bases. This CDR3 has 13 residues. V shed 8 bases, J shed 2 bases, and the junction held 5 bases outside the gene matches. Looked up from germline, CDR1 is SGHTA and CDR2 is FQGNSA.

This chain joins TRBV4-1 and TRBJ2-1; no reliable D call. CDR3 size: 14 residues. V lost 6 bases to trimming and J lost 0 bases, with 9 bases between them. The germline gives CDR1 MGHRA, CDR2 YSYEKL. CDR3 DNA sequence: TGCGCCAGCAGTCACGATCTCTCCTACAATGAGCAGTTCTTC. It is translated as CASSHDLSYNEQFF.

On this clonotype: Compared with germline, one end of the junction differs, possibly owing to a read error. The chain uses TRBV25-1 and TRBJ1-1; 8 bases align to TRBD1. The V gene's germline CDR1 is MGHDK and CDR2 SYGVNS. The CDR3 covers 13 residues. For the CDR3, the DNA is TGTGCCAGCAATACACAGGGGGACACTGAATCTTTCTTT. Translating gives CASNTQGDTESFF.

V gene TRBV28 combines with J gene TRBJ2-3, with D unclear. Germline CDR1 and CDR2: MDHEN and SYDVKM. CDR3 length: 14 residues. V was cut by 3 bases and J by 3 bases, with 10 bases left in between. CDR3 in DNA: TGTGCCAGCAGTTTCCCCCCGACTACAGATACGCAGTATTTT. Protein product: CASSFPPTTDTQYF.

The chain has TRBV10-3 and TRBJ2-3; 8 positions agree with TRBD2. The germline V gene has CDR1 ENHRY and CDR2 SYGVKD. The CDR3 is made up of 14 amino acids. With V trimmed by 6 bases and J by 6 bases, 8 bases remained unmatched. The chain's CDR3 is CAIRPGLGVDTQYF. The CDR3 region has the DNA TGTGCCATCAGACCGGGACTAGGGGTGGATACGCAGTATTTT.

Many counts were recorded for this clonotype. V is TRBV4-1 and J is TRBJ2-7, with D unclear. The CDR3 runs to 13 residues. Per the germline V gene, CDR1 is MGHRA and CDR2 is YSYEKL. V was cut by 0 bases and J by 7 bases, with 10 bases left in between. The CDR3 DNA is TGCGCCAGCAGCCAAGATCTGAATCGTGAGCAGTACTTC. Its translation is CASSQDLNREQYF.